The rows below give T cell receptor beta chains drawn from one sample of a study of shared clonotypes between healthy human individuals. The table came from immunoSEQ multiplex PCR; TCRdb's copy has only in-frame clones and leaves some out. This table has 600,000 to 700,000 clones, around 78% appearing once. Sequencing was carried out using memory CD4+ T cells sorted from blood. Receptors were obtained from a woman in her 30s in good health. CDR3s include the opening cysteine and the closing phenylalanine or tryptophan. D genes are given only for firm matches. Part of the rows lack a size; the others show once, few, many or a class for expanded clones.

v_call	j_call	d_call	clone_size	cdr3_aa	cdr3_nt
TRBV6-1	TRBJ2-7	TRBD1	-	CASRRDSTLNGEQYF	TGTGCCAGCAGGAGGGACAGCACCCTAAATGGCGAGCAGTACTTC
TRBV28	TRBJ1-5	-	-	CASSLVVRNQPQHF	TGTGCCAGCAGTTTGGTAGTCCGCAATCAGCCCCAGCATTTT
TRBV6-1	TRBJ1-2	-	few	CACFLNYGYTF	TGTGCCTGCTTCTTGAACTATGGCTACACCTTC
TRBV2	TRBJ2-7	TRBD1	-	CASAKQGSNEQYF	TGTGCCAGCGCGAAACAGGGGTCCAACGAGCAGTACTTC
TRBV29-1	TRBJ2-5	-	-	CSVGKQGRETQYF	TGCAGCGTAGGGAAACAGGGACGGGAGACCCAGTACTTC
TRBV14	TRBJ2-6	-	few	CASSQVGANVLTF	TGTGCCAGCAGCCAAGTCGGGGCCAACGTCCTGACTTTC
TRBV19	TRBJ2-3	TRBD1	-	CASSTGTGGNTQYF	TGTGCCAGTAGTACCGGGACAGGGGGGAATACGCAGTATTTT
TRBV25-1	TRBJ2-7	TRBD1	-	CASSLPGTGSYEQYF	TGTGCCAGCAGTCTACCCGGGACAGGATCCTACGAGCAGTACTTC
TRBV11-3	TRBJ2-1	TRBD2	-	CASSLGTTGGLQFF	TGTGCCAGCAGCTTAGGTACGACGGGAGGGTTGCAGTTCTTC
TRBV18	TRBJ1-1	-	-	CASSPSLRNTEAFF	TGTGCCAGCTCACCAAGTTTACGGAACACTGAAGCTTTCTTT
TRBV28	TRBJ2-5	TRBD1	-	CASSKDRGHGETQYF	TGTGCCAGCAGCAAGGACAGGGGGCATGGGGAGACCCAGTACTTC
TRBV14	TRBJ2-1	TRBD2	-	CASSPLPGNGLAGVWNEQFF	TGTGCCAGCAGCCCCCTGCCAGGGAATGGTCTAGCGGGAGTGTGGAATGAGCAGTTCTTC
TRBV6-6	TRBJ1-2	-	-	CASNQQTGRFGYTF	TGTGCCAGCAACCAACAGACAGGTCGGTTTGGCTACACCTTC
TRBV5-4	TRBJ1-3	-	-	CASSLDIGRDSGNTIYF	TGTGCCAGCAGCTTGGATATAGGACGGGACTCTGGAAACACCATATATTTT
TRBV29-1	TRBJ1-3	TRBD1	-	CSALSGQGNTIYF	TGCAGCGCGCTGTCGGGACAGGGAAACACCATATATTTT
TRBV14	TRBJ1-6	TRBD1	few	CASSRTGPNSPLHF	TGTGCCAGCAGCCGGACAGGGCCCAATTCACCCCTCCACTTT
TRBV4-1	TRBJ2-2	-	-	CASSPAGTTLGGELFF	TGCGCCAGCAGCCCGGCCGGGACGACACTGGGAGGGGAGCTGTTTTTT
TRBV19	TRBJ2-3	TRBD1	few	CASRSGDRGSSDTQYF	TGTGCCAGTAGATCGGGGGACAGGGGGAGTTCAGATACGCAGTATTTT
TRBV9	TRBJ2-3	-	once	CASSADTDTQYF	TGTGCCAGCAGCGCGGACACAGATACGCAGTATTTT
TRBV5-1	TRBJ2-2	-	once	CASGPVHTGELFF	TGCGCCAGCGGTCCAGTGCACACCGGGGAGCTGTTTTTT
TRBV15	TRBJ1-5	-	many	CATSSTNQPQHF	TGTGCCACCAGCTCTACTAATCAGCCCCAGCATTTT
TRBV5-1	TRBJ1-3	-	-	CASKAQQAGNTIYF	TGCGCCAGCAAGGCTCAACAGGCTGGAAACACCATATATTTT
TRBV29-1	TRBJ2-7	-	-	CSVTDSYEQYF	TGCAGCGTTACGGACAGCTACGAGCAGTACTTC
TRBV18	TRBJ2-1	-	few	CASSLIYNEQFF	TGTGCCAGCTCACTGATCTACAATGAGCAGTTCTTC
TRBV12-2	TRBJ2-6	-	-	CASRPHFSTQSRANVLTF	TGTGCAAGTCGCCCGCACTTCTCCACACAAAGTCGGGCCAACGTCCTGACTTTC
TRBV7-9	TRBJ2-1	TRBD1	-	CASSFMGTGNNEQFF	TGTGCCAGCAGCTTTATGGGGACAGGGAACAATGAGCAGTTCTTC
TRBV6-1	TRBJ1-5	-	-	CASSELGHSYSNQPQHF	TGTGCCAGCAGTGAATTAGGACATAGCTATAGCAATCAGCCCCAGCATTTT
TRBV27	TRBJ2-7	TRBD2	-	CASSLREGGSYEQYF	TGTGCCAGCAGTTTAAGGGAGGGCGGATCCTACGAGCAGTACTTC
TRBV6-1	TRBJ2-3	TRBD1	-	CASTAGQGTDTQYF	TGTGCCAGCACCGCAGGACAGGGCACAGATACGCAGTATTTT
TRBV5-4	TRBJ2-5	TRBD2	-	CASSQSGLAEFQETQYF	TGTGCCAGCAGCCAATCGGGACTAGCGGAGTTCCAAGAGACCCAGTACTTC
TRBV19	TRBJ1-3	-	-	CASSLLAGSGNTIYF	TGTGCCAGTAGCCTATTGGCGGGGTCGGGAAACACCATATATTTT
TRBV6-4	TRBJ2-5	-	-	CASSEPDGRLGTQYF	TGTGCCAGCAGTGAGCCGGACGGCCGATTGGGGACCCAGTACTTC
TRBV6-6	TRBJ1-1	-	few	CASIPRGSSTEAFF	TGTGCCAGCATCCCCCGCGGGAGTAGCACTGAAGCTTTCTTT
TRBV2	TRBJ2-1	TRBD2	-	CVSTSGRANEQFF	TGTGTTTCCACTAGCGGGAGGGCCAATGAGCAGTTCTTC
TRBV5-4	TRBJ2-1	-	-	CASRRGQNEQFF	TGTGCCAGCAGGAGGGGCCAGAATGAGCAGTTCTTC
TRBV5-1	TRBJ2-7	TRBD2	once	CASSVLPLSGRAREQYF	TGCGCCAGCAGCGTCTTACCCCTAAGCGGGAGGGCGAGGGAGCAGTACTTC
TRBV27	TRBJ1-5	-	-	CASTSTGNGQPQHF	TGTGCCAGCACCTCCACAGGGAATGGGCAGCCCCAGCATTTT
TRBV15	TRBJ2-7	TRBD2	many	CATSLRTSGSYEQYF	TGTGCCACCAGCTTAAGGACTAGCGGCTCCTACGAGCAGTACTTC
TRBV2	TRBJ1-5	TRBD1	-	CASGKDRPGSNQPQHF	TGTGCCAGCGGGAAGGACAGGCCTGGTAGCAATCAGCCCCAGCATTTT
TRBV28	TRBJ2-7	TRBD2	-	CASSFASGVYEQYF	TGTGCCAGCAGTTTTGCCAGCGGGGTCTACGAGCAGTACTTC
TRBV5-4	TRBJ1-5	-	-	CASSLGGGTNQPQHF	TGTGCCAGCAGCTTGGGGGGGGGCACGAATCAGCCCCAGCATTTT
TRBV7-9	TRBJ2-5	-	once	CASSTPYRVGVGETQYF	TGTGCCAGCAGCACCCCCTACCGTGTGGGAGTTGGGGAGACCCAGTACTTC
TRBV18	TRBJ1-2	TRBD1	-	CASSPLLNRGTGYTF	TGTGCCAGCTCACCTCTCTTGAACAGGGGCACAGGCTACACCTTC
TRBV7-2	TRBJ2-7	-	-	CASSLDPAPRVYEQYF	TGTGCCAGCAGCTTAGATCCGGCGCCCCGAGTATACGAGCAGTACTTC
TRBV5-1	TRBJ2-1	-	-	CASSPLATHGEQFF	TGCGCCAGCAGCCCGCTAGCGACTCATGGGGAGCAGTTCTTC
TRBV7-9	TRBJ2-7	TRBD1	-	CASSPPPRTGADEQYF	TGTGCCAGCAGCCCACCCCCCAGGACAGGGGCAGACGAGCAGTACTTC
TRBV10-1	TRBJ1-1	-	many	CASSGQRNTEAFF	TGCGCCAGCAGTGGACAGCGAAACACTGAAGCTTTCTTT